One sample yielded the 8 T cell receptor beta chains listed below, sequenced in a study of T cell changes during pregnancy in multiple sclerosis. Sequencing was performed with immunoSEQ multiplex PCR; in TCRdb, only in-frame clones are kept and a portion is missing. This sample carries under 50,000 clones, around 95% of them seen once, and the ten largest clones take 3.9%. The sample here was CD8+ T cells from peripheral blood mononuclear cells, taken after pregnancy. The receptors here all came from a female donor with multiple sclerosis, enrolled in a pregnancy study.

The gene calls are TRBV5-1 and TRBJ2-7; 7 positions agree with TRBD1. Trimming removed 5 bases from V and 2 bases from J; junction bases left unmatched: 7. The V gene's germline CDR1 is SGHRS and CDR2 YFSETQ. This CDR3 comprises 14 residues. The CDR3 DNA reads TGCGCCAGCAGAACCGACAGGGAAGCCTACGAGCAGTACTTC. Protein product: CASRTDREAYEQYF.

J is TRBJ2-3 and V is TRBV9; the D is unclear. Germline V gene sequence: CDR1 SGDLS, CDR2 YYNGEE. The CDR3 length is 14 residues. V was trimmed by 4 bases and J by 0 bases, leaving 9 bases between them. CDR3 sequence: CASSPWRSTDTQYF. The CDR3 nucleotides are TGTGCCAGCAGCCCCTGGCGGAGCACAGATACGCAGTATTTT.

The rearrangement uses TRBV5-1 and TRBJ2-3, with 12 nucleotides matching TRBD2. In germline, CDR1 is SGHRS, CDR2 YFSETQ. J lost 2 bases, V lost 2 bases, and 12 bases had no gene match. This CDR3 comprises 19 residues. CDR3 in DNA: TGCGCCAGCAGCTTTCCGCGACTAGCGGGAGAGGTAGTCACAGATACGCAGTATTTT. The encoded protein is CASSFPRLAGEVVTDTQYF.

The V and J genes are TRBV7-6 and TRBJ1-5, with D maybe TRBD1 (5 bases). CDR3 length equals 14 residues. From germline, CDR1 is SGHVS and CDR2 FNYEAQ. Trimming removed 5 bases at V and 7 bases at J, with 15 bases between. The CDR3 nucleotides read TGTGCCAGCAGCGCAGGGCGCGCGGGGCAGCCCCAGCATTTT. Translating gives CASSAGRAGQPQHF.

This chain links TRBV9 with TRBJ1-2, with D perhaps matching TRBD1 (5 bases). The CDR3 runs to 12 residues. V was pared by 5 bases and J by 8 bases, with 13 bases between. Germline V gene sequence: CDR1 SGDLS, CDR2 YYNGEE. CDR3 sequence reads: CASRQSGYGYTF. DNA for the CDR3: TGTGCCAGCAGACAATCAGGGTACGGCTACACCTTC.

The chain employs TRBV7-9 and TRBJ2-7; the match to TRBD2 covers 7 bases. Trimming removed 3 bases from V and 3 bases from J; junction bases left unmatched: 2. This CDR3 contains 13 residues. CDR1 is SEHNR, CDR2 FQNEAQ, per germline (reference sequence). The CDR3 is CASSFGGDYEQYF. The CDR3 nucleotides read TGTGCCAGCAGCTTTGGGGGGGACTACGAGCAGTACTTC. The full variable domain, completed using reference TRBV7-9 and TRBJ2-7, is DTGVSQNPRHKITKRGQNVTFRCDPISEHNRLYWYRQTLGQGPEFLTYFQNEAQLEKSRLLSDRFSAERPKGSFSTLEIQRTEQGDSAMYLCASSFGGDYEQYFGPGTRLTVT.

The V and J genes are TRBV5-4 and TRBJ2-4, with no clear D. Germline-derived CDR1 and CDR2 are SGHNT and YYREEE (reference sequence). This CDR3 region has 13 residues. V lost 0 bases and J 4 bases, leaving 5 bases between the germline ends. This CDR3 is CASSLDTKNIQYF. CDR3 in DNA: TGTGCCAGCAGCTTGGACACAAAAAACATTCAGTACTTC.

In DNA form, the CDR3 reads TGTGCCAGCAGTTCCCAGCGGGAGGGCCACGATACGCAGTATTTT. It encodes CASSSQREGHDTQYF. The V call is TRBV27, the J call TRBJ2-3; TRBD2 agrees at 10 bases. The germline gives CDR1 MNHEY, CDR2 SMNVEV (reference sequence). Losses at the gene ends were 4 bases for V and 6 bases for J; bases not matched to a gene: 7. The CDR3 runs 15 residues.